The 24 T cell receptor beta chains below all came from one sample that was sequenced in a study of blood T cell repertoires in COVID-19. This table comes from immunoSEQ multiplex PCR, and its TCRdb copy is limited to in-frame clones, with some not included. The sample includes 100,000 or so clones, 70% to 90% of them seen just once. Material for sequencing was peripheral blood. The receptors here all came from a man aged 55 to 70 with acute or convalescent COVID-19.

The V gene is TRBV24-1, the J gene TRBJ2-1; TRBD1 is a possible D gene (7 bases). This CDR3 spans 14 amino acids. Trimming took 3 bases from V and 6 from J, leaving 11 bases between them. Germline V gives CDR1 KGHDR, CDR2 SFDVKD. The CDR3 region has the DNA TGTGCCACCAGTGATCCAGGGGGGCGCAATGAGCAGTTCTTC. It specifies CATSDPGGRNEQFF.

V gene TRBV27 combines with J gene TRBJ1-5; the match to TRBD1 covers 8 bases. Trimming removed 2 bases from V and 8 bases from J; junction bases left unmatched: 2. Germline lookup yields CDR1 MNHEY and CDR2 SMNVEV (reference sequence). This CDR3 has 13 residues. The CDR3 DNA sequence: TGTGCCAGCAGTTTACAGGGGGCTAAGCCCCAGCATTTT. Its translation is CASSLQGAKPQHF.

The CDR3 DNA sequence: TGCGCCAGCAGCCCGGCGGGACGGCCATACGAGCAGTACTTC. Translation: CASSPAGRPYEQYF. The rearrangement links TRBV5-1 to TRBJ2-7; possible D gene TRBD2, 6 bases. Germline CDR1 SGHRS, CDR2 YFSETQ. CDR3 length equals 14 residues. V lost 4 bases and J 4 bases, leaving 15 bases between the germline ends.

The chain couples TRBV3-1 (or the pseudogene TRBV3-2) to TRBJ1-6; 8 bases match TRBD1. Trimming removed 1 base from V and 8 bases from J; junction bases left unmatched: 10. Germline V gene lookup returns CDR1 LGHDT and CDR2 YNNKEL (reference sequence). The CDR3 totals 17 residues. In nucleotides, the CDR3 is TGTGCCAGCAGCCAAGTGCCAGGGGGCGACTTCGATTCACCCCTCCACTTT. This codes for CASSQVPGGDFDSPLHF.

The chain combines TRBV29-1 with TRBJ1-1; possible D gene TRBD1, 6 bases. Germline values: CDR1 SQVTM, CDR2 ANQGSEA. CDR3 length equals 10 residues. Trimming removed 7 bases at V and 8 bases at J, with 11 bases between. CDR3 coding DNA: TGCAGCGCCCGACAGGTGGAAGCTTTCTTT. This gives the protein CSARQVEAFF.

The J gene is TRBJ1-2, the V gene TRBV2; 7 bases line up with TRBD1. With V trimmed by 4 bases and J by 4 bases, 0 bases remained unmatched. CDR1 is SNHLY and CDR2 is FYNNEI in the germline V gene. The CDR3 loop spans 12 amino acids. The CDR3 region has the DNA TGTGCCAGCAGTGCAGGGGGCTATGGCTACACCTTC. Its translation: CASSAGGYGYTF.

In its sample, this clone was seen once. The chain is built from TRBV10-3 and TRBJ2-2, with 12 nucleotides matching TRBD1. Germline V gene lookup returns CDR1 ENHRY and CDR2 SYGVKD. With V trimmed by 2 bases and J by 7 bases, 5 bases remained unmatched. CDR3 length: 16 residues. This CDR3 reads CAISEPGQGAGGELFF. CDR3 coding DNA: TGTGCCATCAGTGAGCCGGGACAGGGGGCCGGCGGGGAGCTGTTTTTT.

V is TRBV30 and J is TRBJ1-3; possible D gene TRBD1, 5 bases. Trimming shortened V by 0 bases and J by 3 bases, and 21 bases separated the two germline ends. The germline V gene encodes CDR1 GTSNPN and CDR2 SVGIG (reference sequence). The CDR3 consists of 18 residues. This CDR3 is CAWSVPVGTGTFGNTIYF. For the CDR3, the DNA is TGTGCCTGGAGTGTACCCGTCGGAACAGGAACCTTTGGAAACACCATATATTTT.

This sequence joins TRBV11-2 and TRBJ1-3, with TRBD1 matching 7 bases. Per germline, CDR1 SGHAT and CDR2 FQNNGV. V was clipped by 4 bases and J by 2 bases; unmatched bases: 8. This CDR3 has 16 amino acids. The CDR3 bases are TGTGCCAGCAGCTCCTTCCGACAGGGTACTGGAAACACCATATATTTT. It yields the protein CASSSFRQGTGNTIYF. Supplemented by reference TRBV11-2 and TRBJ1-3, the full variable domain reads EAGVAQSPRYKIIEKRQSVAFWCNPISGHATLYWYQQILGQGPKLLIQFQNNGVVDDSQLPKDRFSAERLKGVDSTLKIQPAKLEDSAVYLCASSSFRQGTGNTIYFGEGSWLTVV.

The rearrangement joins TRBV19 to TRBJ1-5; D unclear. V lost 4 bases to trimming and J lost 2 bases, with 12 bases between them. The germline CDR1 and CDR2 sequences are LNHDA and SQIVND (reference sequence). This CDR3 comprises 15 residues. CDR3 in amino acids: CASSRTGGGNQPQHF. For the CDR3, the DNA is TGTGCCAGTAGTAGGACGGGAGGAGGCAATCAGCCCCAGCATTTT.

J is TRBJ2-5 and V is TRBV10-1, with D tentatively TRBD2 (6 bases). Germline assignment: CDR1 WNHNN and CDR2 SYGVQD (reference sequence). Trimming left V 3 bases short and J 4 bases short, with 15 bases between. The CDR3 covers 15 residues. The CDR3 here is CASSDGGVGGETQYF. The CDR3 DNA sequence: TGCGCCAGCAGTGACGGTGGGGTCGGGGGAGAGACCCAGTACTTC.

The CDR3, as DNA: TGCGCCAGCAGCCCCCATGCCCAGGGCACTAACACTGAAGCTTTCTTT. This translates into CASSPHAQGTNTEAFF. The chain recombines TRBV5-1 with TRBJ1-1; maybe TRBD1 (5 bases). The V gene's germline CDR1 is SGHRS and CDR2 YFSETQ. V lost 4 bases and J 2 bases, leaving 18 bases between the germline ends. The CDR3 extends over 16 amino acids.

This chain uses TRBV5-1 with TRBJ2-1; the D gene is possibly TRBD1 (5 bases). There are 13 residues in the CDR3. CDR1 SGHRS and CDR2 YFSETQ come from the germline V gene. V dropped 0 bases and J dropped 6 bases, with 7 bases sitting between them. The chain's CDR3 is CASSLGQSNEQFF. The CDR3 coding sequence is TGCGCCAGCAGCTTGGGACAGTCCAATGAGCAGTTCTTC.

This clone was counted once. The DNA for the CDR3 is TGTGCCAGCAGCTTAGATGGAGGATTGGGAAATGAAAAACTGTTTTTT. Amino acids: CASSLDGGLGNEKLFF. J is TRBJ1-4 and V is TRBV11-2; no firm D call. The V gene's germline CDR1 is SGHAT and CDR2 FQNNGV. The V gene lost 0 bases and the J gene lost 5 bases, with 13 bases spanning the gap. The CDR3 runs 16 residues.

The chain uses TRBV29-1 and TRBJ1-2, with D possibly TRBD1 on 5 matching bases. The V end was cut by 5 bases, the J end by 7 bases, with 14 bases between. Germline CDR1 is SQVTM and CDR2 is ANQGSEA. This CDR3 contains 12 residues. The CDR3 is CSVLQGISGYTF. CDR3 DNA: TGCAGCGTTCTCCAGGGCATAAGTGGCTACACCTTC. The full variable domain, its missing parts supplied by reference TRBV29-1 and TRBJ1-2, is SAVISQKPSRDICQRGTSLTIQCQVDSQVTMMFWYRQQPGQSLTLIATANQGSEATYESGFVIDKFPISRPNLTFSTLTVSNMSPEDSSIYLCSVLQGISGYTFGSGTRLTVV.

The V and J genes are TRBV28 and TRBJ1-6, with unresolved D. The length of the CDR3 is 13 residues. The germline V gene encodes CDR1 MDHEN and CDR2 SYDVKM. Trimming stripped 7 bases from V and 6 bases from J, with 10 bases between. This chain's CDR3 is CASTNSFNSPLHF. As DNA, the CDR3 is TGTGCCAGCACGAACAGCTTTAATTCACCCCTCCACTTT.

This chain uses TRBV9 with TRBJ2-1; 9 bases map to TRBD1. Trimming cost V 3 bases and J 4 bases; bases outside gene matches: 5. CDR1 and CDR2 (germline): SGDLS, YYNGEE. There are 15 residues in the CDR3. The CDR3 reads CASSGTGTGYNEQFF. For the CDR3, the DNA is TGTGCCAGCAGCGGCACCGGGACAGGGTACAATGAGCAGTTCTTC.

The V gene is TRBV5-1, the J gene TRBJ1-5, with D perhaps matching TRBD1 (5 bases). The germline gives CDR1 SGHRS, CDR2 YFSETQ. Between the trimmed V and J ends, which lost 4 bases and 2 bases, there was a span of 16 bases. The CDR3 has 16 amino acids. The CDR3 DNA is TGCGCCAGCAGCCCCTGGGGGAGGTCCGGCAATCAGCCCCAGCATTTT. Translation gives CASSPWGRSGNQPQHF.

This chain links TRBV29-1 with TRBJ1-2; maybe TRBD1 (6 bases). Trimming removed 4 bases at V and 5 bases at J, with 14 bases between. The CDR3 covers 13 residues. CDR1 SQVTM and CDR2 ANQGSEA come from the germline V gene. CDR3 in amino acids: CSVGEGVTYGYTF. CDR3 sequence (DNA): TGCAGCGTTGGGGAGGGGGTAACTTATGGCTACACCTTC.

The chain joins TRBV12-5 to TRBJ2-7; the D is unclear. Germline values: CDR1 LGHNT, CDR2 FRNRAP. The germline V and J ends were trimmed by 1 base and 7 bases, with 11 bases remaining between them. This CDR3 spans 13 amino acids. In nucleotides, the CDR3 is TGTGCTAGTGGTTTGGCCCCCGTTATGGAGCAGTACTTC. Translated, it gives CASGLAPVMEQYF.

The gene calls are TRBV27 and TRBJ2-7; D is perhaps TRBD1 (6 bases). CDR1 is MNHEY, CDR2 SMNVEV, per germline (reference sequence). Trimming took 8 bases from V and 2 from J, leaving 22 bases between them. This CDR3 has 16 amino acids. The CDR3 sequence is CASGLTAGVPPYEQYF. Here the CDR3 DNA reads TGTGCCAGCGGCCTCACCGCAGGGGTTCCCCCCTACGAGCAGTACTTC.

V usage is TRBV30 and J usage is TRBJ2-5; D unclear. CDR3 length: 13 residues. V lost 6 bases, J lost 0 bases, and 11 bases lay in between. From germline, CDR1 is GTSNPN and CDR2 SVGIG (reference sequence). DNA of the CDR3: TGTGCCTGCACAATCAGCGACCAAGAGACCCAGTACTTC. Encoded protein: CACTISDQETQYF.

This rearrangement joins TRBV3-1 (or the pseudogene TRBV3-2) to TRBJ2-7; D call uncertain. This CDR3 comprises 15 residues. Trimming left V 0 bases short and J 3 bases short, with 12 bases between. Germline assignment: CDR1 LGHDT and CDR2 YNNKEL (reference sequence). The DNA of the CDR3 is TGTGCCAGCAGCCAAGATTTTGGTAGTAGCTACGAGCAGTACTTC. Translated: CASSQDFGSSYEQYF.

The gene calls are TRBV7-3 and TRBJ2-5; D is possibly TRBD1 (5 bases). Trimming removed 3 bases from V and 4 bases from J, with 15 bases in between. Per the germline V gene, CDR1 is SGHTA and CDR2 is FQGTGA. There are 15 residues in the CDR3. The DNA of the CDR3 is TGTGCCAGCAGCTTGGGTCAGGGTCCCCCAGAGACCCAGTACTTC. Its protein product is CASSLGQGPPETQYF.